The 12 T cell receptor beta chains reported below all come from one sample, sequenced in a study of regulatory T cells in long-lasting Graves disease. CDR3-region Arm-PCR and iRepertoire HTBI primers produced the TCR beta libraries. MiXCR, run by TCRdb on the multiplex PCR reads, gives a single entry per CDR3 protein. The repertoire holds roughly 610,000 distinct CDR3 sequences, 15% to 20% seen once, with 18% in the top ten. Regarding time point: newly diagnosed GD, antithyroid drugs for less than 3 months. From PBMCs, RNA was extracted and then used to make the TCR library. These data were likewise used in another study, on T cells in Graves' hyperthyroidism and ophthalmopathy.

Sequencing was performed on peripheral blood mononuclear cells (PBMCs), taken at new diagnosis, from a patient treated with antithyroid drugs. These receptors originate from a woman in her 30s with Graves disease.

The chain recombines TRBV11-2 with TRBJ1-3; possible D gene TRBD1, 6 bases. CDR3 length: 15 amino acids. Trimming took off 5 bases at V and 1 base at J, with 12 bases between the two ends. The germline gives CDR1 SGHAT, CDR2 FQNNGV. CDR3 sequence (DNA): TGTGCCAGCAGCCCTCTACAGGGTTCTGGAAACACCATATATTTT. Encoded protein: CASSPLQGSGNTIYF.

In nucleotides, the CDR3 is TGTGCCACCAGTGACCCCGGGACAGAGCGGAACAATGAGCAGTTCTTC. Protein: CATSDPGTERNNEQFF. J is TRBJ2-1 and V is TRBV24-1; TRBD1 agrees at 7 bases. This CDR3 is 16 amino acids long. V trimming: 4 bases; J trimming: 5 bases; junction bases outside the gene matches: 10. The V gene's germline CDR1 is KGHDR and CDR2 SFDVKD.

This clonotype has a count of ten or more. The gene calls are TRBV7-9 and TRBJ1-1; D call uncertain. The CDR3 spans 13 residues. Deletions cut 8 bases from V and 11 bases from J, with 21 bases between. Germline values: CDR1 SEHNR, CDR2 FQNEAQ (reference sequence). The CDR3 nucleotides are TGTGCCAGCCGTACTAACCGGGCCGACGAGGCTTTCTTT. It translates to CASRTNRADEAFF.

V gene TRBV4-2 combines with J gene TRBJ2-1, with 11 positions matching TRBD2. CDR1 LGHNA and CDR2 YNFKEQ come from the germline V gene. The CDR3 is made up of 17 amino acids. J lost 7 bases, V lost 4 bases, and 12 bases had no gene match. The CDR3 DNA sequence: TGTGCCAGCAGCCTAATGACCGGGGCTAGCGGGGGGAATGAGCAGTTCTTC. It codes for CASSLMTGASGGNEQFF.

Ten or more counts support this clonotype. The chain couples TRBV7-3 to TRBJ1-5; a weak D match, TRBD1 (6 bases). V was shortened by 5 bases and J by 5 bases, with 19 bases between the two germline ends. The CDR3 length is 16 residues. CDR1 and CDR2 (germline): SGHTA, FQGTGA. The CDR3 DNA reads TGTGCCAGCAGCCCCCATCGGGACATCGCCGATCAGCCCCAGCATTTT. Encoded protein: CASSPHRDIADQPQHF.

The sample holds a few counts of this clonotype. J is TRBJ2-7 and V is TRBV20-1, with D perhaps matching TRBD1 or TRBD2 (6 bases each). V was pared by 4 bases and J by 6 bases, with 22 bases between. This CDR3 has 15 residues. Per germline, CDR1 DFQATT and CDR2 SNEGSKA (reference sequence). The CDR3 DNA follows: TGCAGTGCTATTTTACTTCGGGGGCCGGAGGTCGAGCAGTACTTC. Translated: CSAILLRGPEVEQYF.

Notes on this clonotype: A much larger clone is a single base away; this may be a read error. The rearrangement uses TRBV28 and TRBJ2-1; TRBD2 is a possible D gene (5 bases). Matching the DNA end better, TRBJ2-5 makes the J call doubtful. CDR3 size: 14 residues. Germline CDR1 MDHEN, CDR2 SYDVKM. The DNA for the CDR3 is TGTGCCAGCAGTCCGCCCCGAGGGTCAGAGACCCAGTACTTC. Amino acids: CASSPPRGSETQYF.

This rearrangement joins TRBV6-5 to TRBJ2-2, with D hard to call. The CDR3 contains 15 residues. Germline V gene sequence: CDR1 MNHEY, CDR2 SVGAGI. V was clipped by 3 bases and J by 1 base, with 9 bases between them. DNA for the CDR3: TGTGCCAGCAGTTATAGAATGATGAACACCGGGGAGCTGTTTTTT. Its translation is CASSYRMMNTGELFF.

On this clonotype itself: One junction end disagrees with the germline gene, perhaps due to a read error. V is TRBV12-3 or TRBV12-4 and J is TRBJ1-6, with D perhaps TRBD1 (5 bases). CDR3 length: 17 amino acids. In nucleotides, the CDR3 is TGTGCCAGCGGTTTATTCGTCGGACCTGGGGGGGATTCACCCCTCCACTTT. Translation: CASGLFVGPGGDSPLHF.

The CDR3 loop reads CASSQAWGYEQYF. CDR3 nucleotide sequence: TGCGCCAGCAGCCAAGCCTGGGGGTACGAGCAGTACTTC. The gene calls are TRBV4-1 and TRBJ2-7; D is tentatively TRBD1 or TRBD2 (5 bases each). Trimming took 1 base from V and 4 from J, leaving 8 bases between them. The CDR3 totals 13 residues. Germline lookup yields CDR1 MGHRA and CDR2 YSYEKL.

With respect to this clonotype: This clone may be a read error of a much larger clone one base away. The rearrangement links TRBV11-2 to TRBJ1-1; D perhaps matches TRBD1 (6 bases). The CDR3 loop spans 16 amino acids. CDR1 is SGHAT, CDR2 FQNNGV, per germline. This CDR3 reads CASSLIPPSTGSEALF. The CDR3 DNA follows: TGTGCCAGCAGCTTAATTCCGCCTTCGACAGGATCTGAAGCTCTCTTT.

This clonotype was recorded many times. The gene calls are TRBV6-1 and TRBJ1-1, with TRBD1 matching 10 bases. Trimming took 8 bases from V and 6 from J; bases not matched to a gene: 12. CDR3 length equals 15 residues. Germline lookup yields CDR1 MNHNS and CDR2 SASEGT. Here the CDR3 DNA reads TGTGCCAGCCGAGGGATCGGACAGGGGGTCCCTGAAGCTTTCTTT. The encoded protein is CASRGIGQGVPEAFF.